The 26 T cell receptor beta chains given below trace back to one sample, sequenced in a study of OX40 agonist ivuxolimab in advanced cancers. Produced via immunoSEQ multiplex PCR; TCRdb's table is partial and in-frame only. The sample includes roughly 93,000 clones, about 90% of them seen just once. The starting material was CD4+ or CD8+ T cells sorted from blood, obtained in a trial of the OX40 agonist ivuxolimab. The receptor source for this set is an adult with an advanced solid tumor such as melanoma, head and neck, liver or kidney cancer.

V gene TRBV6-6 combines with J gene TRBJ1-2, with 7 bases identical to TRBD1. The CDR3 is made up of 16 amino acids. With 6 bases clipped from V and 0 bases from J, the junction kept 10 bases outside the gene matches. Germline CDR1 MNHNY, CDR2 SVGAGI (reference sequence). CDR3 sequence reads: CASRPGRDSTNYGYTF. DNA for the CDR3: TGTGCCAGCAGACCCGGCCGGGACAGCACTAACTATGGCTACACCTTC.

V usage is TRBV5-5 and J usage is TRBJ2-3; D unclear. The CDR3 runs 11 residues. Germline lookup yields CDR1 SGHKS and CDR2 YYEKEE (reference sequence). Deletions cut 3 bases from V and 4 bases from J, with 3 bases between. The CDR3 reads CASSSSDTQYF. CDR3 sequence (DNA): TGTGCCAGCAGCTCTTCAGATACGCAGTATTTT.

V usage is TRBV19 and J usage is TRBJ2-7; possibly TRBD1 for D (7 bases). The germline V and J ends were trimmed by 9 bases and 2 bases, with 17 bases remaining between them. CDR3 length equals 14 residues. The germline V gene encodes CDR1 LNHDA and CDR2 SQIVND (reference sequence). CDR3 residues: CASTTGEATYEQYF. In DNA, the CDR3 is TGTGCCAGCACAACAGGGGAGGCCACCTACGAGCAGTACTTC. The full variable domain, completed using reference TRBV19 and TRBJ2-7, is DGGITQSPKYLFRKEGQNVTLSCEQNLNHDAMYWYRQDPGQGLRLIYYSQIVNDFQKGDIAEGYSVSREKKESFPLTVTSAQKNPTAFYLCASTTGEATYEQYFGPGTRLTVT.

The chain employs TRBV19 and TRBJ2-1; 8 positions agree with TRBD2. V lost 1 base, J lost 8 bases, and 7 bases stayed unmatched. Germline V gene sequence: CDR1 LNHDA, CDR2 SQIVND (reference sequence). The CDR3 totals 15 residues. CDR3 bases: TGTGCCAGTAGTATAGCCCAGCGGGAGATGGATGAGCAGTTCTTC. Protein product: CASSIAQREMDEQFF.

V is TRBV11-2 and J is TRBJ1-1; 8 bases line up with TRBD1. V lost 1 base, J lost 7 bases, and 2 bases stayed unmatched. This CDR3 is 13 amino acids long. Germline CDR1 reads SGHAT; CDR2 reads FQNNGV. The CDR3 reads CASSLAGTGEAFF. The CDR3 DNA reads TGTGCCAGCAGCTTAGCCGGGACAGGTGAAGCTTTCTTT.

This chain uses TRBV6-1 with TRBJ2-7; 10 bases map to TRBD2. V dropped 2 bases and J dropped 6; count of bases not matched to a gene: 4. The germline CDR1 and CDR2 sequences are MNHNS and SASEGT. The CDR3 runs 14 residues. This chain's CDR3 is CASSESSGSPEQYF. DNA of the CDR3: TGTGCCAGCAGTGAATCTAGCGGGAGTCCCGAGCAGTACTTC.

The chain recombines TRBV23-1 with TRBJ2-6; D gene unclear. TRBV23-1 counts as an open reading frame of uncertain function. The CDR3 is 18 amino acids. With 1 base removed from V and 4 bases from J, the gap between germline ends came to 17 bases. The CDR3 sequence: CASSQYGGSPSGANVLTF. The CDR3 region has the DNA TGCGCCAGCAGTCAATACGGTGGATCCCCCTCCGGGGCCAACGTCCTGACTTTC.

This clone was counted once. For the CDR3, the DNA is TGTGCCAGCAGCTTAGTTTCGGGATCCACTGAAGCTTTCTTT. Translated, it gives CASSLVSGSTEAFF. This chain joins TRBV11-3 and TRBJ1-1; the D is unclear. V lost 1 base and J lost 4, with 10 bases in between. Germline CDR1 reads SGHNT; CDR2 reads YENEEA. The CDR3 covers 14 residues. The entire variable domain, with the rest obtained from reference TRBV11-3 and TRBJ1-1, is as follows: EAGVVQSPRYKIIEKKQPVAFWCNPISGHNTLYWYLQNLGQGPELLIRYENEEAVDDSQLPKDRFSAERLKGVDSTLKIQPAELGDSAVYLCASSLVSGSTEAFFGQGTRLTVV.

The chain is built from TRBV20-1 and TRBJ2-5; no reliable D call. V lost 3 bases to trimming and J lost 7 bases, with 9 bases between them. The CDR3 consists of 11 residues. Looked up from germline, CDR1 is DFQATT and CDR2 is SNEGSKA (reference sequence). CDR3 nucleotide sequence: TGCAGTGCTAGGCGACCGGGGACCCAGTACTTC. This codes for CSARRPGTQYF.

The V call is TRBV10-3, the J call TRBJ1-2; 8 bases are a match to TRBD1. CDR1 ENHRY and CDR2 SYGVKD come from the germline V gene. J gave up 7 bases and V 6 bases, and 13 bases lay outside the gene matches. CDR3 length: 15 amino acids. The CDR3 DNA reads TGTGCCATCAGAGAGGAAGGACAGGGTGCCGCTGGCTACACCTTC. Translated: CAIREEGQGAAGYTF.

The CDR3 reads CASRYGPSYEQYF. CDR3 DNA sequence: TGTGCCAGCAGATACGGGCCCTCCTACGAGCAGTACTTC. This rearrangement joins TRBV2 to TRBJ2-7; D gene unclear. This CDR3 is 13 amino acids long. CDR1 and CDR2 from the germline V gene are SNHLY and FYNNEI. Trimming stripped 6 bases from V and 0 bases from J, with 9 bases between. Using reference TRBV2 and TRBJ2-7 for the parts outside the CDR3, the full variable domain is EPEVTQTPSHQVTQMGQEVILRCVPISNHLYFYWYRQILGQKVEFLVSFYNNEISEKSEIFDDQFSVERPDGSNFTLKIRSTKLEDSAMYFCASRYGPSYEQYFGPGTRLTVT.

The rearrangement links TRBV5-4 to TRBJ1-1; 7 positions agree with TRBD1. The CDR3 consists of 15 residues. The trim removed 4 bases at V and 4 bases at J, leaving 10 bases unmatched. Germline CDR1 and CDR2: SGHNT and YYREEE (reference sequence). The CDR3 spells CASSPALGGGTEAFF. CDR3 DNA sequence: TGTGCCAGCAGCCCCGCACTAGGGGGCGGCACTGAAGCTTTCTTT.

The chain employs TRBV27 and TRBJ1-4; D perhaps matches TRBD1 (5 bases). Germline V gene lookup returns CDR1 MNHEY and CDR2 SMNVEV (reference sequence). CDR3 length: 14 amino acids. V was cut by 9 bases and J by 7 bases, with 18 bases left in between. This chain's CDR3 is CASRAGRRLEKLFF. Written as DNA, the CDR3 is TGTGCCAGTCGTGCAGGGCGCCGACTTGAAAAACTGTTTTTT.

The chain is built from TRBV9 and TRBJ2-7; TRBD2 aligns across 11 bases. The germline V gene encodes CDR1 SGDLS and CDR2 YYNGEE. The CDR3 loop spans 14 amino acids. V lost 2 bases to trimming and J lost 4 bases; unmatched junction nucleotides: 2. The CDR3 bases are TGTGCCAGCAGCGTGGGACTAGCGGTATACGAGCAGTACTTC. The encoded protein is CASSVGLAVYEQYF.

The rearrangement links TRBV5-1 to TRBJ2-5, with TRBD1 matching over 10 bases. The J segment lost 5 bases and the V segment lost 3 bases, leaving 13 bases of the junction unmatched. Germline loops: CDR1 SGHRS, CDR2 YFSETQ. CDR3 length: 17 residues. CDR3 sequence (DNA): TGCGCCAGCAGCTCCCGGGGACAGGGGCACGGTTTTGAGACCCAGTACTTC. Protein product: CASSSRGQGHGFETQYF.

The genes are TRBV5-1 and TRBJ2-7; 8 positions match TRBD2. V gave up 4 bases and J gave up 0 bases; unmatched junction bases: 3. This CDR3 spans 14 amino acids. Germline-derived CDR1 and CDR2 are SGHRS and YFSETQ. CDR3 residues: CASSPGTSSYEQYF. For the CDR3, the DNA is TGCGCCAGCAGCCCCGGGACTAGCTCCTACGAGCAGTACTTC. Together with reference TRBV5-1 and TRBJ2-7, the CDR3 gives the full variable domain: KAGVTQTPRYLIKTRGQQVTLSCSPISGHRSVSWYQQTPGQGLQFLFEYFSETQRNKGNFPGRFSGRQFSNSRSEMNVSTLELGDSALYLCASSPGTSSYEQYFGPGTRLTVT.

V gene TRBV6-5 combines with J gene TRBJ1-1; the D gene is possibly TRBD1 (6 bases). Germline assignment: CDR1 MNHEY and CDR2 SVGAGI. This CDR3 is 14 amino acids long. V was clipped by 6 bases and J by 5 bases, with 16 bases between them. The CDR3, as DNA: TGTGCCAGCAGCCCCCGGGGGCCGGGGACTGAAGCTTTCTTT. It is translated as CASSPRGPGTEAFF.

J is TRBJ2-7 and V is TRBV7-3, with D hard to call. V was shortened by 1 base and J by 6 bases, with 7 bases between the two germline ends. Germline-derived CDR1 and CDR2 are SGHTA and FQGTGA. This CDR3 region has 12 residues. CDR3 loop: CASSLSGGEQYF. In DNA form, the CDR3 reads TGTGCCAGCAGCTTAAGTGGTGGCGAGCAGTACTTC.

The chain has TRBV6-1 and TRBJ2-3; no firm D call. V was clipped by 8 bases and J by 10 bases, with 10 bases between them. This CDR3 is 10 amino acids long. Germline CDR1 and CDR2: MNHNS and SASEGT. CDR3 sequence: CASRELAQYF. CDR3 DNA: TGTGCCAGCCGAGAGCTGGCGCAGTATTTT.

Here the CDR3 reads CASSLDSAETQYF. In DNA form, the CDR3 reads TGTGCCAGCAGCTTAGATTCGGCGGAGACCCAGTACTTC. This chain links TRBV11-2 with TRBJ2-5; D unclear. The germline V gene encodes CDR1 SGHAT and CDR2 FQNNGV. The V end lost 0 bases, the J end lost 5 bases, and 7 bases lay between the germline ends. This CDR3 has 13 amino acids.

The CDR3 DNA is TGTGCCAGTAGTATCCGGGTTTCCCCAGATACGCAGTATTTT. This gives the protein CASSIRVSPDTQYF. The genes are TRBV19 and TRBJ2-3, with D unclear. Trimming pared 3 bases from V and 4 bases from J, leaving 11 bases between. The length of the CDR3 is 14 residues. Germline CDR1 is LNHDA and CDR2 is SQIVND (reference sequence). Based on the CDR3 plus reference TRBV19 and TRBJ2-3, the full variable domain is DGGITQSPKYLFRKEGQNVTLSCEQNLNHDAMYWYRQDPGQGLRLIYYSQIVNDFQKGDIAEGYSVSREKKESFPLTVTSAQKNPTAFYLCASSIRVSPDTQYFGPGTRLTVL.

The chain uses TRBV19 and TRBJ2-5; D may match TRBD1 or TRBD2 (5 bases each). Deletions cut 1 base from V and 5 bases from J, with 11 bases between. Germline V lookup: CDR1 LNHDA, CDR2 SQIVND (reference sequence). The CDR3 loop spans 14 amino acids. The CDR3 loop reads CASSIGEGLETQYF. As DNA, the CDR3 is TGTGCCAGTAGTATAGGTGAGGGGTTGGAGACCCAGTACTTC.

V and J are TRBV6-5 and TRBJ2-1; maybe TRBD2 (6 bases). V lost 2 bases and J 7 bases, leaving 15 bases between the germline ends. CDR3 length: 15 amino acids. The germline V gene has CDR1 MNHEY and CDR2 SVGAGI. CDR3 residues: CASSYTGTPGNEQFF. CDR3 nucleotides: TGTGCCAGCAGTTACACCGGGACTCCGGGGAATGAGCAGTTCTTC.

The chain joins TRBV30 to TRBJ2-3; 7 nucleotides match TRBD2. This CDR3 contains 12 residues. Trimming at V came to 1 base and at J to 5 bases, leaving 0 bases not matched to a gene. Per germline, CDR1 GTSNPN and CDR2 SVGIG (reference sequence). The CDR3 DNA reads as TGTGCCTGGAGTGCGGGAGGAGATACGCAGTATTTT. As protein: CAWSAGGDTQYF.

This sequence joins TRBV11-3 and TRBJ2-1; 11 bases fit TRBD2. Germline V lookup: CDR1 SGHNT, CDR2 YENEEA. After removal of 5 bases from V and 1 base from J, the junction contained 10 bases not matched to a gene. The CDR3 is made up of 18 amino acids. The chain's CDR3 is CASSPHTGTSGSYNEQFF. The CDR3, as DNA: TGTGCCAGCAGCCCGCATACCGGGACTAGCGGATCCTACAATGAGCAGTTCTTC.

In the case of this clone: This sample also contains other DNA sequences that code for the same CDR3. This chain joins TRBV5-1 and TRBJ2-5; D uncertain. From germline, CDR1 is SGHRS and CDR2 YFSETQ. The CDR3 sequence is 12 residues long. Between the trimmed V and J ends, which lost 2 bases and 3 bases, there was a span of 5 bases. This CDR3 is CASSLAKETQYF. CDR3 bases: TGCGCCAGCAGCTTAGCGAAAGAGACCCAGTACTTC.